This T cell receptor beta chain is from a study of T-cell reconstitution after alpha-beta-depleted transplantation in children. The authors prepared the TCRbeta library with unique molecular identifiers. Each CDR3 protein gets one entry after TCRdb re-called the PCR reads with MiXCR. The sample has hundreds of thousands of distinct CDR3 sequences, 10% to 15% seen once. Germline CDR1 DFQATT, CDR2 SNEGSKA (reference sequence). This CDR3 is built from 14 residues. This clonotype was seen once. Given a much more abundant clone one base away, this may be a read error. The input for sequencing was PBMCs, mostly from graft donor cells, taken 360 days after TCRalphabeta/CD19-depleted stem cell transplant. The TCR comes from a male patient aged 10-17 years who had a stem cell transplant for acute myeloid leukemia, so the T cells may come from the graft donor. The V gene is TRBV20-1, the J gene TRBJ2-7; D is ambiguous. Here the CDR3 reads CTTFVRVRSYEQYF. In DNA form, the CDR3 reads TGCACTACGTTCGTTAGAGTTCGCTCCTACGAGCAGTACTTC.